This T cell receptor beta chain was documented in a study of blood T cell repertoires in COVID-19. Study at large: The cDNA or gDNA used as material had been derived from T cells, B-cell-depleted T cells, or PBMCs.

Germline CDR1 reads GTSNPN; CDR2 reads SVGIG (reference sequence). V shed 3 bases, J shed 9 bases, and the junction held 1 base outside the gene matches. CDR3 size: 11 residues. The repertoire was sequenced with immunoSEQ multiplex PCR; TCRdb's copy has only in-frame clones and lacks some. This sample has about 250,000 clones, with 75% to 90% found just once. This clone was counted a single time. Sequencing input: PBMCs or T cells enriched from blood (not recorded which). This chain joins TRBV30 and TRBJ2-1; 8 bases are shared with TRBD1. The TCR comes from a middle-aged woman who had been exposed to COVID-19. The CDR3 spells CAWSGQGEQFF. CDR3 nucleotide sequence: TGTGCCTGGAGCGGACAGGGTGAGCAGTTCTTC. Filled out from reference TRBV30 and TRBJ2-1, the complete variable domain reads SQTIHQWPATLVQPVGSPLSLECTVEGTSNPNLYWYRQAAGRGLQLLFYSVGIGQISSEVPQNLSASRPQDRQFILSSKKLLLSDSGFYLCAWSGQGEQFFGPGTRLTVL.